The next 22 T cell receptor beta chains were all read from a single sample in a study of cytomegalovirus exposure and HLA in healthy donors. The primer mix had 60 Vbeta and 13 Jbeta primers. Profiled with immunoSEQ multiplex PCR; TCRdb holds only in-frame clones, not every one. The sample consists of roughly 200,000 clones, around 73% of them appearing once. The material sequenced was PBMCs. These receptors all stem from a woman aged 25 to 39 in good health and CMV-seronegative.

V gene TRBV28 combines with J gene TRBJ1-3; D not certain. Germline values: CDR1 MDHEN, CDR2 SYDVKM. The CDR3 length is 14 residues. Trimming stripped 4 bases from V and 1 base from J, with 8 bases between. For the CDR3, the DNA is TGTGCCAGCAGTTCGAGGAGTTCTGGAAACACCATATATTTT. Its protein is CASSSRSSGNTIYF. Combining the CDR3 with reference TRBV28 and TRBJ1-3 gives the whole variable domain DVKVTQSSRYLVKRTGEKVFLECVQDMDHENMFWYRQDPGLGLRLIYFSYDVKMKEKGDIPEGYSVSREKKERFSLILESASTNQTSMYLCASSSRSSGNTIYFGEGSWLTVV.

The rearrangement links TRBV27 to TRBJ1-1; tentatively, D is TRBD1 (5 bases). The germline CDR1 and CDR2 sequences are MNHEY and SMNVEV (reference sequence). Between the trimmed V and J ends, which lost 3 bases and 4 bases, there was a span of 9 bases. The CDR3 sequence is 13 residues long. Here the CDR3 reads CASSFMGGTEAFF. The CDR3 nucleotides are TGTGCCAGCAGTTTCATGGGGGGCACTGAAGCTTTCTTT.

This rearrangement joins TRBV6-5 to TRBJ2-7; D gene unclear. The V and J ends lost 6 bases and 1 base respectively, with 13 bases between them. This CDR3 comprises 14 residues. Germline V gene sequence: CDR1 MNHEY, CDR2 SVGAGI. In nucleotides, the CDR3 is TGTGCCAGCAGCCCCTCAATTCGGTCCTACGAGCAGTACTTC. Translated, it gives CASSPSIRSYEQYF.

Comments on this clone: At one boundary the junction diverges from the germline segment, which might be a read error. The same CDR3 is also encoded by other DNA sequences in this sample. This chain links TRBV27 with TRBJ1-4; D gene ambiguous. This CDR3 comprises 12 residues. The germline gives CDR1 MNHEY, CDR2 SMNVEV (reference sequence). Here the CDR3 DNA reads TGCGCCAGCAGTATAACGGGTGAAAAACTGTTTTTT. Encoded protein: CASSITGEKLFF.

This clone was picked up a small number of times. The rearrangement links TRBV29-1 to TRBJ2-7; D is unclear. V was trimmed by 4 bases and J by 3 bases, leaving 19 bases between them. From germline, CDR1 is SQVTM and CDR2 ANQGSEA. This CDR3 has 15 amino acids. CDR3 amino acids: CSVGPKSVSLYEQYF. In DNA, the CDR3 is TGCAGCGTTGGCCCTAAATCCGTTTCCCTCTACGAGCAGTACTTC.

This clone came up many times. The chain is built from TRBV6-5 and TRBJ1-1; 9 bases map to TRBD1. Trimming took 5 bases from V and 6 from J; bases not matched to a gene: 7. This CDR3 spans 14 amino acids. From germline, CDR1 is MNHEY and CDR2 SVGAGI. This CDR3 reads CASSGTGSFPEAFF. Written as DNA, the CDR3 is TGTGCCAGCAGTGGGACAGGGAGTTTCCCTGAAGCTTTCTTT.

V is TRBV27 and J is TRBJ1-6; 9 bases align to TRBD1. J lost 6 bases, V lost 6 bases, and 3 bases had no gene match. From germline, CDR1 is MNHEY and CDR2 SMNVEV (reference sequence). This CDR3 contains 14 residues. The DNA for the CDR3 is TGTGCCAGCAGGAGGACAGGGGCTAATTCACCCCTCCACTTT. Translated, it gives CASRRTGANSPLHF.

DNA for the CDR3: TGTGCCAGTGGGACAGTTAATCAGCCCCAGCATTTT. Amino acid sequence: CASGTVNQPQHF. The chain employs TRBV6-1 and TRBJ1-5; 7 nucleotides align to TRBD1. Germline lookup yields CDR1 MNHNS and CDR2 SASEGT. V shed 9 bases, J shed 4 bases, and the junction held 3 bases outside the gene matches. The CDR3 consists of 12 residues.

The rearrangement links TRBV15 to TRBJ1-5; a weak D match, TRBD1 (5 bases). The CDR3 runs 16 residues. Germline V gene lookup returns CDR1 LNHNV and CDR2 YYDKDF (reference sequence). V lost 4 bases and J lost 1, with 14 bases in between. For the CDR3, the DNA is TGTGCCACCAGCATGGCCAGGGTATTAAGCAATCAGCCCCAGCATTTT. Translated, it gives CATSMARVLSNQPQHF.

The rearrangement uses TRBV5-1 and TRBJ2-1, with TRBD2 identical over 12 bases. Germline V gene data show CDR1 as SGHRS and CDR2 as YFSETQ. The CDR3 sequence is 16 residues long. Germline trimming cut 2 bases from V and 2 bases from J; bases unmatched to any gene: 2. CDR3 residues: CASSFRTSGAYNEQFF. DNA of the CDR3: TGCGCCAGCAGCTTTAGGACTAGCGGGGCCTACAATGAGCAGTTCTTC. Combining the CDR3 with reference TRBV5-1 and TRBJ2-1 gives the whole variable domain KAGVTQTPRYLIKTRGQQVTLSCSPISGHRSVSWYQQTPGQGLQFLFEYFSETQRNKGNFPGRFSGRQFSNSRSEMNVSTLELGDSALYLCASSFRTSGAYNEQFFGPGTRLTVL.

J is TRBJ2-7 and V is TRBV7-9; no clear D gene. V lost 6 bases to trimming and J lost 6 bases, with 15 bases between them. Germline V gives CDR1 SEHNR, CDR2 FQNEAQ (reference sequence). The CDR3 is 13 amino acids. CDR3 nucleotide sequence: TGTGCCAGCAGTCCTATGGCGGCTTTCGAGCAGTACTTC. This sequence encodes CASSPMAAFEQYF.

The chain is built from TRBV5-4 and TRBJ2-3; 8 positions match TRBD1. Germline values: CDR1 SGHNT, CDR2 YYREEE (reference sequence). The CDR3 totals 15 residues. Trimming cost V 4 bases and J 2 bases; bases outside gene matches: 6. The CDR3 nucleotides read TGTGCCAGCAGCAGCGGACAGGGAGACACAGATACGCAGTATTTT. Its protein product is CASSSGQGDTDTQYF. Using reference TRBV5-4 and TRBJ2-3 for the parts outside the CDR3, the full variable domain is ETGVTQSPTHLIKTRGQQVTLRCSSQSGHNTVSWYQQALGQGPQFIFQYYREEENGRGNFPPRFSGLQFPNYSSELNVNALELDDSALYLCASSSGQGDTDTQYFGPGTRLTVL.

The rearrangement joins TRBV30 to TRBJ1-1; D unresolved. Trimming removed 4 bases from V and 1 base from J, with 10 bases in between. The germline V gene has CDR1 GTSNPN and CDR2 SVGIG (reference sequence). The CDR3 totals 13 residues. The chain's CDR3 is CAWKVGRNTEAFF. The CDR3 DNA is TGTGCCTGGAAGGTTGGGCGGAACACTGAAGCTTTCTTT.

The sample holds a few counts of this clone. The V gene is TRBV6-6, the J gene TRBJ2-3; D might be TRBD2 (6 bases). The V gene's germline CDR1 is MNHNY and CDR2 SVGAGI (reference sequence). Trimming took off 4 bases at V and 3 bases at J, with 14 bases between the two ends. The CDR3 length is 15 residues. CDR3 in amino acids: CASSSSPAGTDTQYF. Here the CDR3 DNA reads TGTGCCAGCAGTTCATCCCCGGCGGGGACAGATACGCAGTATTTT.

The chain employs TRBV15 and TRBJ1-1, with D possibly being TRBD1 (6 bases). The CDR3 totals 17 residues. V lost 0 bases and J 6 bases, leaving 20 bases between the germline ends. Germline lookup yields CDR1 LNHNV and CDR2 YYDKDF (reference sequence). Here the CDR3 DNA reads TGTGCCACCAGCAGAGATGGGGCTTGGGCCAGGGGATCTGAAGCTTTCTTT. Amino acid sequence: CATSRDGAWARGSEAFF.

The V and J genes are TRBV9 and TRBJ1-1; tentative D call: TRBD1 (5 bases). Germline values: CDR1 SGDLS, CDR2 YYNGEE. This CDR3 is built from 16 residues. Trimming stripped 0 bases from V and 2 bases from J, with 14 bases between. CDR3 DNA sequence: TGTGCCAGCAGCGTAGTAGATACAGGATTTAACACTGAAGCTTTCTTT. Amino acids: CASSVVDTGFNTEAFF.

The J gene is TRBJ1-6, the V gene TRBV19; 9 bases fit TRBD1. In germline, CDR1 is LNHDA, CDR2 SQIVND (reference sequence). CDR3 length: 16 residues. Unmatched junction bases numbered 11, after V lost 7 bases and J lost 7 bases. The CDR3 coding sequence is TGTGCCAGTACCCTATCGATCGGGACAGGGAATTCACCCCTCCACTTT. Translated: CASTLSIGTGNSPLHF.

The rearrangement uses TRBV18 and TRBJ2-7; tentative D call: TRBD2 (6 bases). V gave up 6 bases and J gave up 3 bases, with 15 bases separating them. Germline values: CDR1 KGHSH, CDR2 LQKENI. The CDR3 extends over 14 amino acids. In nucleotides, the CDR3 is TGTGCCAGCTCTCCATCCGGGAGCCTCTACGAGCAGTACTTC. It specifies CASSPSGSLYEQYF.

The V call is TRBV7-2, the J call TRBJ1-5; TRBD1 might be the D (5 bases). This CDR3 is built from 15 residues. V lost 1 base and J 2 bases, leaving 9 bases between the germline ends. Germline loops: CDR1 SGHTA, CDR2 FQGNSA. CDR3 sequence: CASSLGTLGNQPQHF. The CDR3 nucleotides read TGTGCCAGCAGCTTAGGGACACTGGGCAATCAGCCCCAGCATTTT. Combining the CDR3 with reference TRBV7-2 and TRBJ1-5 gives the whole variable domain GAGVSQSPSNKVTEKGKDVELRCDPISGHTALYWYRQSLGQGLEFLIYFQGNSAPDKSGLPSDRFSAERTGGSVSTLTIQRTQQEDSAVYLCASSLGTLGNQPQHFGDGTRLSIL.

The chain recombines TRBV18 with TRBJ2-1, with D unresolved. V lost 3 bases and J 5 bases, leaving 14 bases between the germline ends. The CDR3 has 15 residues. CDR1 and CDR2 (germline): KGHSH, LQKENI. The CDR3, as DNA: TGTGCCAGCTCACCGGTAGCACGAGATCACAATGAGCAGTTCTTC. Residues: CASSPVARDHNEQFF.

The CDR3 reads CAWSLLDEQYF. In nucleotides, the CDR3 is TGTGCCTGGAGTTTACTGGACGAGCAGTACTTC. The genes are TRBV30 and TRBJ2-7; D call uncertain. This CDR3 is built from 11 residues. The germline V gene has CDR1 GTSNPN and CDR2 SVGIG (reference sequence). The germline V and J ends were trimmed by 2 bases and 5 bases, with 7 bases remaining between them.

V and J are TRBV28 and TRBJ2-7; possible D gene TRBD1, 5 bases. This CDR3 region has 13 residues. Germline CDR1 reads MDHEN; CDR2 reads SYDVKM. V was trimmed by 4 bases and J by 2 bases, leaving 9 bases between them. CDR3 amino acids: CASSWGLTYEQYF. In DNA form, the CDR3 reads TGTGCCAGCAGTTGGGGCCTTACCTACGAGCAGTACTTC.